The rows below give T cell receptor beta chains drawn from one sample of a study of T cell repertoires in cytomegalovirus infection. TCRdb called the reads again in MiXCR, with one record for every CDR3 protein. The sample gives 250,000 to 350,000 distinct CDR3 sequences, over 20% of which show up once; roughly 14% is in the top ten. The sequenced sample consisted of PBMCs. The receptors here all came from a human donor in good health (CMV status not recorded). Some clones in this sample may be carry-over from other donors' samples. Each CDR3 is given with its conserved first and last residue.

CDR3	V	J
CASSRTGLETQYF	TRBV7-2	TRBJ2-5
CASSLGPIAYNEQFF	TRBV7-2	TRBJ2-1
CASSVEAGGPETQYF	TRBV6-1	TRBJ2-5
CASSPMDRGSNQPQHF	TRBV4-1	TRBJ1-5
CASSIIRTGSNQPQHF	TRBV2	TRBJ1-5
CASSQEGGPGDLDYGYTF	TRBV4-1	TRBJ1-2
CASSRIAGGDTGELFF	TRBV5-1	TRBJ2-2
CASSLVVGTHNEQFF	TRBV5-1	TRBJ2-1
CASSSGQTTKNIQYF	TRBV6-2/TRBV6-3	TRBJ2-4
CASSLIPGVSNEQFF	TRBV5-1	TRBJ2-1
CASSSSRVETQYF	TRBV7-2	TRBJ2-5
CASSFPGTASYEQYF	TRBV6-5	TRBJ2-7
CASNRLAEETQYF	TRBV6-1	TRBJ2-5
CSVAASGLIYNEQFF	TRBV29-1	TRBJ2-1
CASSPYKTGELFF	TRBV7-2	TRBJ2-2
CASSLSWGNYGYTF	TRBV28	TRBJ1-2
CASSEWQGGNSPLHF	TRBV25-1	TRBJ1-6
CASSFQDHNSPLHF	TRBV12-3/TRBV12-4	TRBJ1-6
CASSLVSDDEQYF	TRBV5-4	TRBJ2-7
CASSPKADNEQFF	TRBV18	TRBJ2-1
CASSLPGVMGQETQYF	TRBV5-5	TRBJ2-5
CASSSGTSGKTQYF	TRBV7-2	TRBJ2-5
CASSPDDYEQYF	TRBV6-2/TRBV6-3	TRBJ2-7
CASSIVPSNTYEQYF	TRBV3-1	TRBJ2-7
CASSLSPAGDNSPLHF	TRBV7-8	TRBJ1-6
CASSRTGKFSYGYTF	TRBV7-2	TRBJ1-2
CASSEQRGWDTEAFF	TRBV28	TRBJ1-1
CASSPRLAGADYNEQFF	TRBV27	TRBJ2-1
CSARDPDQPQHF	TRBV20-1	TRBJ1-5
CASSLHSGGAYNEQFF	TRBV28	TRBJ2-1
CAISTSTSTYEQYF	TRBV10-3	TRBJ2-7
CSASSVVGRRSNTQYF	TRBV20-1	TRBJ2-3
CASSLSENYGYTF	TRBV28	TRBJ1-2
CSVPGGGRDTQYF	TRBV20-1	TRBJ2-3
CSAKWPNNEKLFF	TRBV20-1	TRBJ1-4
CSAPVRDLGTDTQYF	TRBV20-1	TRBJ2-3
CASSLARMSQPQPQHF	TRBV12-3/TRBV12-4	TRBJ1-5
CASSPRVAGDTGELFF	TRBV7-2	TRBJ2-2
CAISGTSGSIAHEQYF	TRBV10-3	TRBJ2-7
CASKPSPGQGDYEQYF	TRBV28	TRBJ2-7
CASRSLGQNETQYF	TRBV19	TRBJ2-5
CASSSPREGSSYNEQFF	TRBV28	TRBJ2-1
CASSEAAGSSYEQYF	TRBV6-1	TRBJ2-7
CASSLEGRLGGYTF	TRBV7-9	TRBJ1-2
CASSPTLRITGARNTEAFF	TRBV7-8	TRBJ1-1
CASSHSRGTSGRMNNEQFF	TRBV7-6	TRBJ2-1
CASSRDRTSYEQYF	TRBV19	TRBJ2-7
CATATGAFIQFF	TRBV25-1	TRBJ2-1
CAISEQNEQFF	TRBV10-3	TRBJ2-1
CASSKNTNNEQFF	TRBV6-2/TRBV6-3	TRBJ2-1
CASSLAGLAGTSRPSSYNEQFF	TRBV7-2	TRBJ2-1
CANSYSGGATEAFF	TRBV6-5	TRBJ1-1
CASSDRGGTSGTTYEQYF	TRBV6-1	TRBJ2-7